This T cell receptor beta chain was recovered during a study of Graves' ophthalmopathy and Graves' hyperthyroidism. Turning to the study itself: Blood was drawn at initial diagnosis, before any treatment. Study-level results: Most expanded thyroid clonotypes above 0.001 frequency also appeared in blood.

A volume of 10 ml of fresh peripheral blood supplied the PBMCs. Many counts were recorded for this clonotype. Its antigen is as yet unknown. RNA transcripts were the template, and TCR beta CDR3 regions were amplified from them. A first-round RT-PCR used HTBI primers, followed by a second-round multiplex PCR. Each CDR3 protein is one row after TCRdb ran MiXCR on the multiplex PCR reads. The data show 300,000 to 350,000 distinct CDR3 sequences, 15% to 20% seen once. V was trimmed by 6 bases and J by 7 bases, leaving 9 bases between them. Per germline, CDR1 DFQATT and CDR2 SNEGSKA (reference sequence). CDR3 size: 10 residues.

This chain connects TRBV20-1 to TRBJ1-1; no clear D gene. The sequence derives from an adult man with Graves' ophthalmopathy. Sequenced material: peripheral blood. The CDR3 DNA reads TGCAGTGCGAGCGAACTTGAAGCTTTCTTT. Translated: CSASELEAFF.